What follows is one T cell receptor (beta chain) and its context. What it binds is unknown. The data were taken from a study of cytotoxic CD8 clonotypes in ibrutinib-treated CLL. Study background: Response samples were taken after a median of around 11 months on treatment, range 6 to 36. Study results and limitations: On treatment, the uncommon public clonotypes contracted or remained stable.

The V gene's germline CDR1 is SGHDN and CDR2 FVKESK. This CDR3 comprises 17 residues. Losses at the gene ends were 3 bases for V and 5 bases for J; bases not matched to a gene: 14. Some clones are missing from TCRdb's copy, which holds only in-frame ones; the method was immunoSEQ multiplex PCR. This sample has under 300,000 clones, with under 75% found just once. V gene TRBV14 combines with J gene TRBJ2-3; TRBD1 matches 7 bases. The TCR comes from a human donor with chronic lymphocytic leukemia. The sequences come from PBMCs, collected after 24 months of ibrutinib treatment. The DNA for the CDR3 is TGTGCCAGCAGCCACTCTACGACAGGGAAAAAGGGAGATACGCAGTATTTT. This codes for CASSHSTTGKKGDTQYF.